One sample yielded the 20 T cell receptor beta chains listed below, sequenced in a study of early T cells in non-severe SARS-CoV-2 infection. Using its own MiXCR run on the 5' RACE reads, TCRdb lists one record per CDR3 protein. Seen here are approximately 97,000 distinct CDR3 sequences, about 10% observed once, and the top ten hold roughly 4.5%. Sequencing used whole blood, obtained at baseline. The receptors were gathered from an adult who was a healthcare worker with PCR-confirmed SARS-CoV-2 infection or an uninfected control (not recorded which).

In the case of this clonotype: A junction boundary mismatches the germline segment, possibly from a read error. The chain has TRBV13 and TRBJ2-2; D gene unclear. Germline V gene data show CDR1 as PRHDT and CDR2 as FYEKMQ (reference sequence). The CDR3 runs 16 residues. CDR3 region: CATSSAANANTGELFF. The CDR3 bases are TGTGCCACCAGCTCCGCCGCGAACGCGAACACCGGGGAGCTGTTTTTT.

The V and J genes are TRBV5-1 and TRBJ1-4, with D perhaps TRBD1 (6 bases). This CDR3 has 15 amino acids. Trimming stripped 4 bases from V and 8 bases from J, with 18 bases between. Germline CDR1 reads SGHRS; CDR2 reads YFSETQ. CDR3 residues: CASSPTTRQDEKLFF. The CDR3 coding sequence is TGCGCCAGCAGCCCAACCACTCGACAGGACGAAAAACTGTTTTTT.

This clonotype was observed a few times. The genes are TRBV6-1 and TRBJ2-1; D is possibly TRBD1 or TRBD2 (6 bases each). The CDR3 runs to 15 residues. The germline gives CDR1 MNHNS, CDR2 SASEGT. Trimming pared 4 bases from V and 5 bases from J, leaving 15 bases between. Here the CDR3 DNA reads TGTGCCAGCAGTGGACGAGGGGGGTTCAACAATGAGCAGTTCTTC. This sequence encodes CASSGRGGFNNEQFF.

This clonotype was observed a few times. This rearrangement joins TRBV3-1 to TRBJ1-1; D gene unclear. Germline CDR1 LGHDT, CDR2 YNNKEL (reference sequence). This CDR3 comprises 14 residues. V was pared by 0 bases and J by 6 bases, with 11 bases between. The CDR3 coding sequence is TGTGCCAGCAGCCAAGAAACGCGATCTCCTGAAGCTTTCTTT. This sequence encodes CASSQETRSPEAFF.

This clonotype came up many times. The chain has TRBV12-3 or TRBV12-4 and TRBJ1-5, with unresolved D. The CDR3 extends over 13 amino acids. Trimming removed 3 bases at V and 3 bases at J, with 6 bases between. The CDR3, as DNA: TGTGCCAGCAGTTTCAGTTCCAATCAGCCCCAGCATTTT. Its translation is CASSFSSNQPQHF.

This clonotype was counted many times. V and J are TRBV2 and TRBJ2-1; possibly TRBD1 or TRBD2 for D (5 bases each). The CDR3 extends over 13 amino acids. CDR1 is SNHLY and CDR2 is FYNNEI in the germline V gene. V was clipped by 0 bases and J by 8 bases, with 8 bases between them. The CDR3 loop reads CASSEARGDEQFF. The CDR3, as DNA: TGTGCCAGCAGTGAAGCGAGAGGGGATGAGCAGTTCTTC.

Many counts were recorded for this clonotype. The rearrangement uses TRBV29-1 and TRBJ2-3; maybe TRBD2 (6 bases). This CDR3 is built from 14 residues. In germline, CDR1 is SQVTM, CDR2 ANQGSEA. Deletions cut 3 bases from V and 4 bases from J, with 14 bases between. Here the CDR3 DNA reads TGCAGCGTTGACACTAGCCCCTCCGCAGATACGCAGTATTTT. Amino acid sequence: CSVDTSPSADTQYF.

This clonotype was detected many times. The V gene is TRBV7-9, the J gene TRBJ1-1; D call uncertain. With 1 base removed from V and 8 bases from J, the gap between germline ends came to 5 bases. The CDR3 length is 11 residues. Germline CDR1 reads SEHNR; CDR2 reads FQNEAQ (reference sequence). As DNA, the CDR3 is TGTGCCAGCAGCTTAGGCAGGGAAGCTTTCTTT. Its translation: CASSLGREAFF.

The chain links TRBV20-1 to TRBJ2-2; TRBD2 is a possible D gene (5 bases). The V gene lost 4 bases and the J gene lost 3 bases, with 9 bases spanning the gap. The CDR3 is made up of 13 amino acids. CDR1 DFQATT and CDR2 SNEGSKA come from the germline V gene (reference sequence). The CDR3 DNA reads TGCAGTGCTACGGGAAGGTACACCGGGGAGCTGTTTTTT. This gives the protein CSATGRYTGELFF.

This clonotype occurred a few times. The chain combines TRBV27 with TRBJ1-5, with TRBD1 matching 11 bases. This CDR3 spans 18 amino acids. CDR1 and CDR2 (germline): MNHEY, SMNVEV (reference sequence). Trimming at V came to 5 bases and at J to 0 bases, leaving 9 bases not matched to a gene. The DNA of the CDR3 is TGTGCCAGCAGTGACAGGACAGGGGGCGAGATTAGCAATCAGCCCCAGCATTTT. It is translated as CASSDRTGGEISNQPQHF.

This clonotype was detected many times. The gene calls are TRBV5-6 and TRBJ1-4; unclear D gene. The CDR3 spans 12 residues. Germline CDR1 is SGHDT and CDR2 is YYEEEE. V lost 1 base and J 10 bases, leaving 8 bases between the germline ends. The CDR3 coding sequence is TGTGCCAGCAGCTTGCTAGAAGGAAAACTGTTTTTT. Its translation is CASSLLEGKLFF.

This chain uses TRBV27 with TRBJ1-1, with 7 bases that match TRBD1. The CDR3 extends over 14 amino acids. The V gene end was trimmed by 5 bases and the J gene end by 3 bases; junction bases not matched to a gene: 6. Germline V gene sequence: CDR1 MNHEY, CDR2 SMNVEV (reference sequence). The DNA of the CDR3 is TGTGCCAGCAGTCTACAGGGGAAAGACACTGAAGCTTTCTTT. This translates into CASSLQGKDTEAFF.

In its sample, this clonotype was seen many times. The genes are TRBV6-5 and TRBJ2-7; 7 bases map to TRBD1. Trimming cost V 2 bases and J 3 bases; bases outside gene matches: 4. The germline V gene has CDR1 MNHEY and CDR2 SVGAGI. The CDR3 runs to 14 residues. Written as DNA, the CDR3 is TGTGCCAGCAGTTACGACCCAGGGGGCTACGAGCAGTACTTC. The encoded protein is CASSYDPGGYEQYF.

The V gene is TRBV12-3 or TRBV12-4, the J gene TRBJ2-1; perhaps TRBD1 as D (5 bases). Trimming stripped 6 bases from V and 5 bases from J, with 17 bases between. The CDR3 runs to 15 residues. The CDR3 here is CASSPQGGYNNEQFF. In nucleotides, the CDR3 is TGTGCCAGCAGCCCCCAGGGCGGCTACAACAATGAGCAGTTCTTC.

V usage is TRBV19 and J usage is TRBJ1-6; 9 bases align to TRBD1. The ends lost 5 bases at V and 5 bases at J; junction bases unmatched: 7. This CDR3 is built from 16 residues. Germline values: CDR1 LNHDA, CDR2 SQIVND (reference sequence). CDR3 nucleotides: TGTGCCAGTAGTGCTTCGACAGGGGGGAATAATTCACCCCTCCACTTT. The encoded protein is CASSASTGGNNSPLHF.

This clonotype was observed at least ten times. The chain links TRBV18 to TRBJ2-7, with a weak D call TRBD1 (6 bases). Germline V lookup: CDR1 KGHSH, CDR2 LQKENI. The CDR3 contains 14 residues. Between the trimmed V and J ends, which lost 3 bases and 3 bases, there was a span of 12 bases. The CDR3 here is CASSPPGHYYEQYF. Written as DNA, the CDR3 is TGTGCCAGCTCACCCCCGGGACATTACTACGAGCAGTACTTC.

This clonotype was seen repeatedly, ten times or more. V usage is TRBV11-2 and J usage is TRBJ2-1; 9 bases fit TRBD2. The CDR3 extends over 16 amino acids. V lost 1 base to trimming and J lost 2 bases; unmatched junction nucleotides: 3. CDR1 is SGHAT and CDR2 is FQNNGV in the germline V gene. DNA for the CDR3: TGTGCCAGCAGCTTAGTAGCGGGAGCACCCTACAATGAGCAGTTCTTC. Translation: CASSLVAGAPYNEQFF.

This clonotype showed up just a few times. J is TRBJ2-2 and V is TRBV5-1; no clear D. The V and J ends lost 4 bases and 1 base respectively, with 8 bases between them. Germline loops: CDR1 SGHRS, CDR2 YFSETQ. The CDR3 extends over 14 amino acids. CDR3 DNA: TGCGCCAGCAGCCAGTCGATGAACACCGGGGAGCTGTTTTTT. Translation: CASSQSMNTGELFF.

This clonotype was picked up many times. This sequence joins TRBV5-4 and TRBJ2-7; D gene ambiguous. Germline loops: CDR1 SGHNT, CDR2 YYREEE (reference sequence). The CDR3 runs to 12 residues. The V end lost 3 bases, the J end lost 5 bases, and 9 bases lay between the germline ends. CDR3 nucleotides: TGTGCCAGCAGCTCGAAAGAGAACGAGCAGTACTTC. It codes for CASSSKENEQYF.

This clonotype came up a few times. V gene TRBV20-1 combines with J gene TRBJ2-7; D remains unclear. CDR1 and CDR2 from the germline V gene are DFQATT and SNEGSKA (reference sequence). This CDR3 has 12 residues. The V end lost 1 base, the J end lost 0 bases, and 4 bases lay between the germline ends. The CDR3 DNA is TGCAGTGCTAGAGGCAACTCCTACGAGCAGTACTTC. Protein product: CSARGNSYEQYF.